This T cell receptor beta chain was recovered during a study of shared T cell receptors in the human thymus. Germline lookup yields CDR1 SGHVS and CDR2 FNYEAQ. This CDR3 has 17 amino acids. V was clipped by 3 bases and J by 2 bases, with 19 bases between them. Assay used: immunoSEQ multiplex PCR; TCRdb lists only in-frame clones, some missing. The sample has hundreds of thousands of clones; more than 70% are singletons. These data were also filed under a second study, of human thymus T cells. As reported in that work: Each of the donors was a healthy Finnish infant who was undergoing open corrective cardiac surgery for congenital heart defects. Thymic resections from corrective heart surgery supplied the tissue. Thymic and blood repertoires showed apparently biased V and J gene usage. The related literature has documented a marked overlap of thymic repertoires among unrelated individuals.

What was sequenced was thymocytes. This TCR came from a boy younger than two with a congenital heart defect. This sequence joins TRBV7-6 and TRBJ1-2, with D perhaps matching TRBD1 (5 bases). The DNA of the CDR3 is TGTGCCAGCAGCTTTTCACTGGGACCAGGAGGGAACTATGGCTACACCTTC. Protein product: CASSFSLGPGGNYGYTF. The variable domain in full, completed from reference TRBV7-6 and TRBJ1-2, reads GAGVSQSPRYKVTKRGQDVALRCDPISGHVSLYWYRQALGQGPEFLTYFNYEAQQDKSGLPNDRFSAERPEGSISTLTIQRTEQRDSAMYRCASSFSLGPGGNYGYTFGSGTRLTVV.